What follows describes a single T cell receptor (beta chain). This clonotype was counted ten times or more. It has no known antigen specificity. Base qualities are not at hand, and no much larger clone is one base apart. Patients with ophthalmopathy had moderately to severely active disease, with a Clinical Activity Score of 3 or more, a NOSPECS grade of 4 or more, and a disease duration of less than 3 months. Patients were excluded if they had other autoimmune diseases, uncontrolled infections, pregnancy or lactation. Clinical symptoms, serum thyroxine, TRAb, thyroid ultrasound and orbital computed tomography were used for diagnosis. PBMCs were isolated from 8 to 10 ml of fresh peripheral blood by Ficoll-Paque density gradient centrifugation. Total RNA was extracted using Trizol reagent, and RNA quality was checked on an Agilent 2100 Bioanalyzer. The source of the sample is a study of Graves' ophthalmopathy and Graves' hyperthyroidism (dated by TCRdb to 2016 to 2019). With respect to the entire study: Peripheral blood was collected at initial diagnosis, before any treatment. TCR beta repertoire signatures were used to distinguish Graves' ophthalmopathy from Graves' hyperthyroidism and to predict progression to ophthalmopathy. In total, 135 blood samples were TCR-sequenced: around 42 ophthalmopathy, over 70 hyperthyroidism and some 17 hyperthyroidism-to-ophthalmopathy patients. To explore V-J signatures that separate ophthalmopathy from hyperthyroidism, a discovery set of approximately 100 patients was enrolled, consisting of approximately 44 with ophthalmopathy and about 60 with stable hyperthyroidism. An independent validation cohort was composed of some 19 hyperthyroidism patients and around 16 patients who later progressed from hyperthyroidism to ophthalmopathy. In about six hyperthyroidism patients, the T-cell repertoire of thyroid tissue was compared with the T-cell repertoire of blood. Once sampling was done, hyperthyroidism patients were given methimazole at a starting dose of 30 mg daily, while ophthalmopathy patients were given high-dose intravenous methylprednisolone. For training and testing, the 110 or so patients in the discovery cohort were randomly divided in a 7:3 ratio.

General findings and caveats noted by the study authors: Sample size was not predetermined statistically, and investigators were not blinded to group allocation. In validation, the model predicted ophthalmopathy progression with less than 71% sensitivity and about 73% specificity; 12 predicted patients were CT-confirmed with GO in a median of about 6.2 months. Ophthalmopathy was separated from stable hyperthyroidism by the 13-signature model with 87.88% sensitivity and around 81% specificity in cross-validation and with 80%/75% in the test set. Most of the expanded thyroid clonotypes with a frequency above 0.001 were also detected in blood, and it was suggested that the thyroid immune response may be reflected by blood repertoires.

For repertoire sequencing, TCR beta CDR3 regions were amplified from RNA transcripts. The first round of RT-PCR was done with HTBI primers and the Qiagen OneStep RT-PCR kit, and was followed by a second round of multiplex PCR, then size selection and purification. The libraries underwent paired-end sequencing with 100 bp reads on an Illumina HiSeq2000. As for how the authors treated the data: SOAPnuke was used to process the reads, throwing out any read that had adapters, had uncalled bases, had a mean Phred below 15, or lacked an exact constant-primer or identifier match. High-quality paired reads were merged with COPE v1.2.5. Each unique nucleotide sequence was treated as a clonotype, and MiTCR v1.1 was used to align the clonotypes to the IMGT TRB V, D and J references. Analysis was restricted to V-J combinations with a frequency above 0.0001, which covered roughly 99% of repertoires. A TCR clonal expansion and chaos score per V-J combination was defined as the ratio of F50 clonal expansion to chaos observed in the TCRdist matrix. Welch's t-statistics and random forest were used to narrow the features down to 10 to 15 V-J combinations, which were then fed into a naive Bayes classifier. The Morisita-Horn index was used to measure how similar the thyroid and blood repertoires were. The public sequencing data were trimmed at Q25 with fastp and processed into clonotypes with MiXCR by TCRdb, which kept only in-frame beta chains. Every distinct CDR3 protein forms one entry, paired with its most common genes and DNA. TCRdb, not the authors, supplied the V and J calls. The sample table holds some 520,000 distinct CDR3 sequences, of which around an eighth were seen once. Roughly 9.8% of the sample comes from the top ten.

The sequenced material came from blood. The source of this sequence is a woman under 40 with Graves' ophthalmopathy. Donor details come from another sample of the same person, matched by shared clones.

The DNA sequence is as follows: TGTGCCAGCAGTGAAGCGCTTCTCCCGGGGGGCTACGAGCAGTACTTC. Its protein is CASSEALLPGGYEQYF. The V and J genes are TRBV6-1 and TRBJ2-7, with 7 central nucleotides matching TRBD2. The germline V gene gives CDR1 as MNHNS and CDR2 as SASEGT. The cysteine opens and the phenylalanine closes a CDR3 of 16 amino acids. Only CDR3 DNA remains: 48 bases, in frame from the first base. V is pruned by 0 bases and J by 3 bases, leaving 8 bases of the junction without a gene match.